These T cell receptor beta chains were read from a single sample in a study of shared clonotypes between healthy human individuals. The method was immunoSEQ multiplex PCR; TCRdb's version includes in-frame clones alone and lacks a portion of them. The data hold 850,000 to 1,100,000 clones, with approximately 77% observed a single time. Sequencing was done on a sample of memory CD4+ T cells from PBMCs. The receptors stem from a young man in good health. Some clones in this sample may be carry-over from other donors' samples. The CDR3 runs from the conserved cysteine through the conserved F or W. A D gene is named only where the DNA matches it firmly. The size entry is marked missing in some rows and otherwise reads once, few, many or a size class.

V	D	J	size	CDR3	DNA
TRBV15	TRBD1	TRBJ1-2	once	CATSQTGYGYTF	TGTGCCACCAGCCAGACAGGGTATGGCTACACCTTC
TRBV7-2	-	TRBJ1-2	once	CASSLPLGGVYGYTF	TGTGCCAGCAGCTTACCCCTGGGGGGGGTCTATGGCTACACCTTC
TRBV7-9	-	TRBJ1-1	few	CASSLRREGMNTEAFF	TGTGCCAGCAGCTTACGCCGTGAGGGGATGAACACTGAAGCTTTCTTT
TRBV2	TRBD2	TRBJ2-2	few	CASRGLAGSGTGELFF	TGTGCCAGCAGGGGACTAGCGGGAAGTGGTACCGGGGAGCTGTTTTTT
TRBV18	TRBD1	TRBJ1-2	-	CASSPPEGGRIYGYTF	TGTGCCAGCTCACCACCTGAAGGGGGCAGGATCTATGGCTACACCTTC
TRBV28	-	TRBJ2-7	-	CASSSHGTAGPYEQYF	TGTGCCAGCAGTTCCCACGGGACCGCCGGCCCCTACGAGCAGTACTTC
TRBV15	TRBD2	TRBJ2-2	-	CATSRTPSSGSGTGELFF	TGTGCCACCAGCAGGACCCCCTCTAGCGGGAGTGGGACCGGGGAGCTGTTTTTT
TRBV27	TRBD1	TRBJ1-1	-	CASSPRDRGHTEAFF	TGTGCCAGCAGTCCAAGGGACAGGGGACATACTGAAGCTTTCTTT
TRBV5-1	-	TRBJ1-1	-	CVSRGGAEAFF	TGCGTCTCGAGAGGAGGGGCTGAAGCTTTCTTT
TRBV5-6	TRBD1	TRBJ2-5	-	CASSLRQGAGGETQYF	TGTGCCAGCAGCCTCAGACAGGGGGCGGGTGGGGAGACCCAGTACTTC
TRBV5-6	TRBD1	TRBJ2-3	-	CASSWGTARTDTQYF	TGTGCCAGCAGCTGGGGGACAGCGCGCACAGATACGCAGTATTTT